Listed here are 26 T cell receptor beta chains from one sample, sequenced in a study of T cell responses to AZD1222 COVID-19 vaccine. The table came from immunoSEQ multiplex PCR; TCRdb's copy has only in-frame clones and leaves some out. The data show about 88,000 clones, 90% seen once. Sequenced material: peripheral blood, taken 28 days after the second AZD1222 dose. The receptor set was obtained from an adult who received the AZD1222 COVID-19 vaccine.

This chain joins TRBV19 and TRBJ1-2, with a weak D call TRBD1 (5 bases). Germline V gene lookup returns CDR1 LNHDA and CDR2 SQIVND (reference sequence). Trimming cost V 0 bases and J 7 bases, with 9 bases left between them. This CDR3 region has 13 residues. The CDR3 coding sequence is TGTGCCAGTAGTATAGATCCAAGGGGTGGCTACACCTTC. Its protein is CASSIDPRGGYTF. Looking up the rest from reference TRBV19 and TRBJ1-2 gives the full variable domain: DGGITQSPKYLFRKEGQNVTLSCEQNLNHDAMYWYRQDPGQGLRLIYYSQIVNDFQKGDIAEGYSVSREKKESFPLTVTSAQKNPTAFYLCASSIDPRGGYTFGSGTRLTVV.

The V and J genes are TRBV3-1 (or the pseudogene TRBV3-2) and TRBJ2-3; D unclear. V dropped 0 bases and J dropped 1 base, with 11 bases sitting between them. The CDR3 loop spans 16 amino acids. Germline loops: CDR1 LGHDT, CDR2 YNNKEL (reference sequence). CDR3 in DNA: TGTGCCAGCAGCCAAGATAGAAGGGAAGGCACAGATACGCAGTATTTT. Its protein product is CASSQDRREGTDTQYF.

This rearrangement joins TRBV21-1 to TRBJ2-4; the table's D call TRBD1 went unverified against the DNA. TRBV21-1 constitutes a pseudogene. The CDR3 is made up of 17 amino acids. The CDR3 is CASSKIPHLGAKNIQYF. CDR3 bases: TGTGCCAGCAGCAAAATCCCTCATCTGGGCGCCAAAAACATTCAGTACTTC.

This chain connects TRBV5-5 to TRBJ1-2; D possibly corresponds to TRBD1 (5 bases). The germline V and J ends were trimmed by 2 bases and 7 bases, with 12 bases remaining between them. Germline CDR1 SGHKS, CDR2 YYEKEE (reference sequence). This CDR3 has 13 amino acids. The CDR3: CASSFGRERGYTF. Written as DNA, the CDR3 is TGTGCCAGCAGCTTTGGCAGGGAGCGTGGCTACACCTTC.

The chain links TRBV30 to TRBJ1-2; the D gene is possibly TRBD1 (6 bases). The CDR3 has 15 amino acids. Trimming pared 0 bases from V and 6 bases from J, leaving 17 bases between. Germline CDR1 is GTSNPN and CDR2 is SVGIG (reference sequence). The CDR3 loop reads CAWSVSLGGLHGYTF. CDR3 DNA sequence: TGTGCCTGGAGTGTATCGCTTGGGGGGCTCCATGGCTACACCTTC.

The chain couples TRBV18 to TRBJ2-3, with 10 nucleotides matching TRBD2. The germline V gene encodes CDR1 KGHSH and CDR2 LQKENI. This CDR3 is 17 amino acids long. The V gene end was trimmed by 6 bases and the J gene end by 3 bases; junction bases not matched to a gene: 12. The CDR3 is CASSPSASGGGTDTQYF. The CDR3 DNA reads TGTGCCAGCTCCCCCTCGGCTAGCGGGGGAGGAACAGATACGCAGTATTTT.

J is TRBJ2-1 and V is TRBV29-1; D is ambiguous. The CDR3 runs to 12 residues. The V end was cut by 2 bases, the J end by 6 bases, with 8 bases between. Germline lookup yields CDR1 SQVTM and CDR2 ANQGSEA. Here the CDR3 DNA reads TGCAGCGTTGAATATCCCCTCAATGAGCAGTTCTTC. Residues: CSVEYPLNEQFF.

The chain links TRBV30 to TRBJ1-5; perhaps TRBD1 as D (6 bases). The germline gives CDR1 GTSNPN, CDR2 SVGIG (reference sequence). The V gene lost 0 bases and the J gene lost 0 bases, with 9 bases spanning the gap. This CDR3 region has 15 residues. CDR3 amino acids: CAWSVQGVSNQPQHF. The CDR3 region has the DNA TGTGCCTGGAGTGTACAGGGTGTTAGCAATCAGCCCCAGCATTTT.

The chain links TRBV16 to TRBJ1-1, with TRBD1 as a possible D gene (5 bases). There are 16 residues in the CDR3. V was clipped by 4 bases and J by 4 bases, with 19 bases between them. Per germline, CDR1 KGHSY and CDR2 FQNENV. In nucleotides, the CDR3 is TGTGCCAGCAGCCCCTCTGGTCGGGGGGTAGGCACTGAAGCTTTCTTT. Its protein product is CASSPSGRGVGTEAFF.

The chain couples TRBV28 to TRBJ2-7; D ambiguous. The CDR3 has 13 residues. The germline V gene has CDR1 MDHEN and CDR2 SYDVKM. Trimming stripped 5 bases from V and 7 bases from J, with 15 bases between. The CDR3 sequence is CASSQLTVGEQYF. The CDR3 DNA follows: TGTGCCAGCAGTCAACTAACGGTCGGGGAGCAGTACTTC.

The table lists this clone with a count of one. The chain carries TRBV27 and TRBJ1-2, with 8 bases matching TRBD1. The CDR3 sequence is 14 residues long. The ends lost 2 bases at V and 8 bases at J; junction bases unmatched: 7. CDR1 MNHEY and CDR2 SMNVEV come from the germline V gene (reference sequence). The chain's CDR3 is CASSLRQGAWGYTF. DNA for the CDR3: TGTGCCAGCAGTTTACGGCAGGGGGCTTGGGGCTACACCTTC.

The chain has TRBV18 and TRBJ1-2; D perhaps matches TRBD1 (5 bases). The CDR3 loop spans 12 amino acids. Germline CDR1 reads KGHSH; CDR2 reads LQKENI. V dropped 0 bases and J dropped 7 bases, with 6 bases sitting between them. The CDR3 loop is CASSPPTGGYTF. The CDR3 DNA follows: TGTGCCAGCTCACCACCCACAGGTGGCTACACCTTC. The entire variable domain, with the rest obtained from reference TRBV18 and TRBJ1-2, is as follows: NAGVMQNPRHLVRRRGQEARLRCSPMKGHSHVYWYRQLPEEGLKFMVYLQKENIIDESGMPKERFSAEFPKEGPSILRIQQVVRGDSAAYFCASSPPTGGYTFGSGTRLTVV.

V is TRBV6-1 and J is TRBJ2-7; TRBD1 agrees at 7 bases. Germline-derived CDR1 and CDR2 are MNHNS and SASEGT. With V trimmed by 0 bases and J by 1 base, 6 bases remained unmatched. The CDR3 contains 16 residues. CDR3 protein: CASSEATGQGSYEQYF. CDR3 nucleotide sequence: TGTGCCAGCAGTGAAGCGACAGGGCAGGGGTCCTACGAGCAGTACTTC.

The chain combines TRBV2 with TRBJ1-2, with D possibly being TRBD1 (5 bases). Germline loops: CDR1 SNHLY, CDR2 FYNNEI. The length of the CDR3 is 14 residues. Trimming left V 6 bases short and J 4 bases short, with 15 bases between. The CDR3 DNA sequence: TGTGCCAGCAGGCGGGGGGAAGGGGCCTATGGCTACACCTTC. It is translated as CASRRGEGAYGYTF.

CDR3 in DNA: TGTGCCATCAGGCAGACAGGGACGGCGGCTGAAGCTTTCTTT. This codes for CAIRQTGTAAEAFF. The gene calls are TRBV10-3 and TRBJ1-1, with TRBD1 matching 7 bases. CDR1 is ENHRY, CDR2 SYGVKD, per germline. The CDR3 spans 14 residues. J was trimmed by 6 bases and V by 6 bases; bases with no gene match: 10.

This chain joins TRBV27 and TRBJ2-5; D possibly matches TRBD1 or TRBD2 (5 bases each). Germline values: CDR1 MNHEY, CDR2 SMNVEV (reference sequence). Trimming took off 0 bases at V and 1 base at J, with 12 bases between the two ends. This CDR3 has 16 amino acids. CDR3 region: CASSLSPGAGQETQYF. For the CDR3, the DNA is TGTGCCAGCAGTTTATCGCCCGGGGCAGGCCAAGAGACCCAGTACTTC.

Concerning this clone itself: Within the sample, other DNA sequences also encode this same CDR3. The DNA of the CDR3 is TGTGCCAGCAGCCAAGGGACAGGGGGCACTGAAGCTTTCTTT. Translating it yields CASSQGTGGTEAFF. The chain couples TRBV3-1 (or the pseudogene TRBV3-2) to TRBJ1-1; 10 positions agree with TRBD1. V lost 1 base and J lost 4; bases outside the gene matches: 0. The germline CDR1 and CDR2 sequences are LGHDT and YNNKEL (reference sequence). This CDR3 has 14 amino acids.

The chain combines TRBV20-1 with TRBJ2-5; TRBD2 aligns across 11 bases. This CDR3 comprises 17 residues. The trim removed 3 bases at V and 6 bases at J, leaving 15 bases unmatched. In germline, CDR1 is DFQATT, CDR2 SNEGSKA (reference sequence). CDR3 coding DNA: TGCAGTGCTAGTCACACTAGCGGGGGCCCGAAGGGACAGACCCAGTACTTC. It specifies CSASHTSGGPKGQTQYF.

The chain combines TRBV11-2 with TRBJ2-7; TRBD1 is a possible D gene (6 bases). The CDR3 sequence is 12 residues long. The ends were cut back, 10 bases at V and 0 bases at J, with 10 bases in the middle. Germline V gene sequence: CDR1 SGHAT, CDR2 FQNNGV. The CDR3 sequence: CATRTDSYEQYF. DNA of the CDR3: TGTGCCACCCGGACAGACTCCTACGAGCAGTACTTC. Supplemented by reference TRBV11-2 and TRBJ2-7, the full variable domain reads EAGVAQSPRYKIIEKRQSVAFWCNPISGHATLYWYQQILGQGPKLLIQFQNNGVVDDSQLPKDRFSAERLKGVDSTLKIQPAKLEDSAVYLCATRTDSYEQYFGPGTRLTVT.

This clone was counted once. The chain combines TRBV5-5 with TRBJ2-1; D possibly corresponds to TRBD2 (6 bases). V was clipped by 4 bases and J by 3 bases, with 14 bases between them. Germline V gene sequence: CDR1 SGHKS, CDR2 YYEKEE (reference sequence). The CDR3 is 15 amino acids. The CDR3 spells CASSLRGDGYNEQFF. The DNA for the CDR3 is TGTGCCAGCAGCCTCCGCGGGGACGGCTACAATGAGCAGTTCTTC.

The chain recombines TRBV28 with TRBJ1-5; D remains unclear. Germline assignment: CDR1 MDHEN and CDR2 SYDVKM. Trimming took 5 bases from V and 3 from J, leaving 14 bases between them. This CDR3 is built from 15 residues. CDR3 region: CASSPVQRFNQPQHF. In DNA form, the CDR3 reads TGTGCCAGCAGTCCCGTACAGAGATTCAATCAGCCCCAGCATTTT.

The chain is built from TRBV28 and TRBJ1-2; 11 bases match TRBD1. The CDR3 consists of 14 residues. The trim removed 6 bases at V and 6 bases at J, leaving 6 bases unmatched. Germline-derived CDR1 and CDR2 are MDHEN and SYDVKM. CDR3 in DNA: TGTGCCAGCAGACTCGGACAGGGGGCAAATGGCTACACCTTC. Its protein product is CASRLGQGANGYTF.

The J gene is TRBJ2-1, the V gene TRBV9, with TRBD2 matching 10 bases. The ends lost 1 base at V and 4 bases at J; junction bases unmatched: 2. Germline CDR1 and CDR2: SGDLS and YYNGEE. The CDR3 length is 15 residues. The CDR3 loop reads CASSVTSGEYNEQFF. The CDR3 DNA follows: TGTGCCAGCAGCGTAACTAGCGGGGAGTACAATGAGCAGTTCTTC. The full variable domain, rest sourced from reference TRBV9 and TRBJ2-1, is DSGVTQTPKHLITATGQRVTLRCSPRSGDLSVYWYQQSLDQGLQFLIQYYNGEERAKGNILERFSAQQFPDLHSELNLSSLELGDSALYFCASSVTSGEYNEQFFGPGTRLTVL.

This chain uses TRBV7-2 with TRBJ1-3; D ambiguous. This CDR3 comprises 15 residues. Germline V gene sequence: CDR1 SGHTA, CDR2 FQGNSA. V was pared by 4 bases and J by 4 bases, with 14 bases between. CDR3 in amino acids: CASSSSYLRGNTIYF. In DNA form, the CDR3 reads TGTGCCAGCAGCTCCTCTTATCTACGGGGAAACACCATATATTTT. Full variable domain (rest looked up from reference TRBV7-2 and TRBJ1-3): GAGVSQSPSNKVTEKGKDVELRCDPISGHTALYWYRQSLGQGLEFLIYFQGNSAPDKSGLPSDRFSAERTGGSVSTLTIQRTQQEDSAVYLCASSSSYLRGNTIYFGEGSWLTVV.

V and J are TRBV4-1 and TRBJ1-2; D remains unclear. Trimming removed 0 bases at V and 8 bases at J, with 13 bases between. Germline CDR1 is MGHRA and CDR2 is YSYEKL. This CDR3 comprises 14 residues. CDR3 coding DNA: TGCGCCAGCAGCCAAGATTTTACGGGTTCGGGCTACACCTTC. Amino acids: CASSQDFTGSGYTF.

The V and J genes are TRBV11-2 and TRBJ1-5, with no clear D. V was shortened by 0 bases and J by 7 bases, with 10 bases between the two germline ends. This CDR3 is 14 amino acids long. CDR1 and CDR2 from the germline V gene are SGHAT and FQNNGV. The CDR3 region has the DNA TGTGCCAGCAGCTTAGATGGGCTGGGGCAGCCCCAGCATTTT. Residues: CASSLDGLGQPQHF.